This T cell receptor (beta chain) was sequenced for a study of shared clonotypes between healthy human individuals. Germline-derived CDR1 and CDR2 are SGHDT and YYEEEE. The CDR3 consists of 14 residues. V lost 2 bases, J lost 8 bases, and 6 bases stayed unmatched. An approximately 210 ng quantity of DNA, 25,000 to 35,000 T cell genomes, went into the sorted-subset replicate PCRs. Sequencing used immunoSEQ multiplex PCR; TCRdb keeps in-frame clones, though not all of them. Of about 1.5 million clones in the sample, around 97% were seen once. V gene TRBV5-6 combines with J gene TRBJ1-2; 10 nucleotides agree with TRBD1. This TCR came from a man between 25 and 39 years old in good health. The specimen sequenced was naive CD4+ T cells sorted from blood. The subset was: CD45RA+ positively selected. CDR3 DNA sequence: TGTGCCAGCAGCTTTGGGACAGGGGTACGGGGCTACACCTTC. Amino acid sequence: CASSFGTGVRGYTF.